These 23 T cell receptor beta chains originate from one sample sequenced in a study of control samples from healthy donors and cancer patients. Generated by immunoSEQ multiplex PCR, the TCRdb table keeps only in-frame clones and is missing some. The sample comprises about 120,000 clones, approximately 90% of which are singletons, and less than 1.5% rests with the top ten. Sample: PBMCs. Receptors were obtained from a woman between 45 and 65 years old with colorectal cancer.

This chain links TRBV6-5 with TRBJ1-3; the D gene is possibly TRBD1 (5 bases). This CDR3 has 15 amino acids. Trimming stripped 7 bases from V and 7 bases from J, with 20 bases between. Germline CDR1 and CDR2: MNHEY and SVGAGI. The CDR3 region is CASKSTLGAANTIYF. The CDR3 DNA sequence: TGTGCCAGCAAAAGTACCCTCGGGGCCGCTAACACCATATATTTT.

The V call is TRBV19, the J call TRBJ2-1; TRBD2 matches at 7 bases. J gave up 9 bases and V 4 bases, and 12 bases lay outside the gene matches. The CDR3 is 15 amino acids. CDR1 is LNHDA and CDR2 is SQIVND in the germline V gene (reference sequence). The CDR3 nucleotides read TGTGCCAGTAGTAATTATGCAGGGAGCGGGGTTGAGCAGTTCTTC. This gives the protein CASSNYAGSGVEQFF.

The chain recombines TRBV2 with TRBJ2-1; TRBD1 might be the D (5 bases). The CDR3 extends over 13 amino acids. V lost 7 bases and J lost 11, with 18 bases in between. The germline V gene encodes CDR1 SNHLY and CDR2 FYNNEI. CDR3: CASNPLGQGKQFF. The CDR3 DNA reads as TGTGCCAGCAACCCCCTCGGGCAGGGAAAGCAGTTCTTC.

There are a few counts of this clone. The chain employs TRBV6-1 and TRBJ1-6; D is uncertain. With 1 base removed from V and 7 bases from J, the gap between germline ends came to 14 bases. CDR1 and CDR2 from the germline V gene are MNHNS and SASEGT. This CDR3 comprises 16 residues. The CDR3 protein is CASSEGSWIGNSPLHF. The CDR3, as DNA: TGTGCCAGCAGTGAAGGGTCTTGGATTGGGAATTCACCCCTCCACTTT.

The CDR3 DNA sequence: TGTGCCAGCACCCCCGGGGGGGGGTACGAGCAGTACTTC. Residues: CASTPGGGYEQYF. The J gene is TRBJ2-7, the V gene TRBV2, with 8 positions matching TRBD2. The CDR3 consists of 13 residues. CDR1 is SNHLY, CDR2 FYNNEI, per germline. After removal of 7 bases from V and 4 bases from J, the junction contained 6 bases not matched to a gene.

In DNA form, the CDR3 reads TGTGCCAGCAGCCAGAGTCAGCCGGATGGCTACACCTTC. As protein: CASSQSQPDGYTF. The J gene is TRBJ1-2, the V gene TRBV3-1 (or the pseudogene TRBV3-2), with D unclear. The CDR3 has 13 amino acids. V was trimmed by 3 bases and J by 6 bases, leaving 11 bases between them. Germline CDR1 reads LGHDT; CDR2 reads YNNKEL (reference sequence).

Points on this clone: Germline and junction disagree at one end, which may indicate a read error. J is TRBJ1-4 and V is TRBV2, with 7 positions matching TRBD1. From germline, CDR1 is SNHLY and CDR2 FYNNEI. The CDR3 totals 14 residues. The CDR3 loop reads CVSIVDRAAEKLFF. The CDR3 DNA reads as TGTGTCAGCATCGTCGACAGGGCGGCTGAAAAACTGTTTTTT.

This chain uses TRBV14 with TRBJ2-5, with 8 bases fitting TRBD2. V was pared by 4 bases and J by 5 bases, with 6 bases of the junction left unmatched. Germline-derived CDR1 and CDR2 are SGHDN and FVKESK. The CDR3 runs to 14 residues. The CDR3 nucleotides are TGTGCCAGCAGCCTGCGGGGGGTTGAGGAGACCCAGTACTTC. Translation: CASSLRGVEETQYF. The full variable domain, rest sourced from reference TRBV14 and TRBJ2-5, is EAGVTQFPSHSVIEKGQTVTLRCDPISGHDNLYWYRRVMGKEIKFLLHFVKESKQDESGMPNNRFLAERTGGTYSTLKVQPAELEDSGVYFCASSLRGVEETQYFGPGTRLLVL.

This sequence joins TRBV7-9 and TRBJ2-6; D gene ambiguous. V lost 7 bases, J lost 0 bases, and 19 bases lay in between. CDR3 length: 18 amino acids. Germline lookup yields CDR1 SEHNR and CDR2 FQNEAQ (reference sequence). The CDR3, as DNA: TGTGCCAGCACCTATGGGTGGGCAGGAAACTCTGGGGCCAACGTCCTGACTTTC. This codes for CASTYGWAGNSGANVLTF.

This clone has a single count. The chain joins TRBV28 to TRBJ1-4; D gene uncertain. CDR1 is MDHEN and CDR2 is SYDVKM in the germline V gene. This CDR3 has 15 amino acids. The ends were cut back, 11 bases at V and 0 bases at J, with 16 bases in the middle. The CDR3, as DNA: TGTGCCGCCGGGGTCAGCCTTCCAACTAATGAAAAACTGTTTTTT. As protein: CAAGVSLPTNEKLFF.

The chain links TRBV28 to TRBJ1-5; D is ambiguous. Germline CDR1 and CDR2: MDHEN and SYDVKM. CDR3 size: 13 residues. The germline V and J ends were trimmed by 6 bases and 9 bases, with 15 bases remaining between them. Here the CDR3 DNA reads TGTGCCAGCAGCCCAGAATTCTTAAGGCCCCAGCATTTT. It is translated as CASSPEFLRPQHF.

This clone was observed a handful of times. CDR3 sequence: CASSPRTGGAPGQPQHF. For the CDR3, the DNA is TGTGCCAGTAGCCCGAGGACAGGGGGCGCCCCGGGTCAGCCCCAGCATTTT. V gene TRBV19 combines with J gene TRBJ1-5; the match to TRBD1 covers 11 bases. The ends lost 6 bases at V and 6 bases at J; junction bases unmatched: 13. This CDR3 has 17 residues. From germline, CDR1 is LNHDA and CDR2 SQIVND (reference sequence).

V gene TRBV19 combines with J gene TRBJ2-6; perhaps TRBD1 as D (5 bases). Trimming left V 9 bases short and J 3 bases short, with 12 bases between. Germline V gene lookup returns CDR1 LNHDA and CDR2 SQIVND (reference sequence). The length of the CDR3 is 14 residues. The CDR3 here is CARLPGCGANVLTF. The CDR3 bases are TGTGCCAGACTTCCAGGGTGTGGGGCCAACGTCCTGACTTTC. Looking up the rest from reference TRBV19 and TRBJ2-6 gives the full variable domain: DGGITQSPKYLFRKEGQNVTLSCEQNLNHDAMYWYRQDPGQGLRLIYYSQIVNDFQKGDIAEGYSVSREKKESFPLTVTSAQKNPTAFYLCARLPGCGANVLTFGAGSRLTVL.

This clone was detected once. This chain uses TRBV11-1 with TRBJ2-1, with 7 bases fitting TRBD1. The CDR3 extends over 14 amino acids. The J segment lost 8 bases and the V segment lost 5 bases, leaving 9 bases of the junction unmatched. The germline CDR1 and CDR2 sequences are SGHAT and FQDESV (reference sequence). The CDR3 protein is CASSRQGLRDEQFF. Written as DNA, the CDR3 is TGTGCCAGCAGCCGACAGGGCCTTAGGGATGAGCAGTTCTTC.

The chain couples TRBV5-1 to TRBJ1-6, with D possibly TRBD1 on 5 matching bases. Germline V gene sequence: CDR1 SGHRS, CDR2 YFSETQ. This CDR3 spans 14 amino acids. V lost 0 bases to trimming and J lost 11 bases, with 12 bases between them. The CDR3 reads CASSLGGALTPLHF. In DNA form, the CDR3 reads TGCGCCAGCAGCTTGGGTGGGGCGCTGACACCCCTCCACTTT.

The J gene is TRBJ2-7, the V gene TRBV5-1, with 8 bases identical to TRBD2. V lost 0 bases to trimming and J lost 2 bases; unmatched junction nucleotides: 4. This CDR3 comprises 15 residues. From germline, CDR1 is SGHRS and CDR2 YFSETQ. The DNA for the CDR3 is TGCGCCAGCAGCTTGGGTACAGCGGGAGCCTACGAGCAGTACTTC. Residues: CASSLGTAGAYEQYF. Full variable domain (rest looked up from reference TRBV5-1 and TRBJ2-7): KAGVTQTPRYLIKTRGQQVTLSCSPISGHRSVSWYQQTPGQGLQFLFEYFSETQRNKGNFPGRFSGRQFSNSRSEMNVSTLELGDSALYLCASSLGTAGAYEQYFGPGTRLTVT.

In DNA form, the CDR3 reads TGTGCCAGCAGCTCTAGCGGGGGGGCCTGGGAGACCCAGTACTTC. This codes for CASSSSGGAWETQYF. This chain connects TRBV7-9 to TRBJ2-5, with 12 positions matching TRBD2. The germline V gene encodes CDR1 SEHNR and CDR2 FQNEAQ (reference sequence). The length of the CDR3 is 15 residues. V trimming: 4 bases; J trimming: 5 bases; junction bases outside the gene matches: 5.

This chain connects TRBV19 to TRBJ2-2; D might be TRBD2 (5 bases). Per germline, CDR1 LNHDA and CDR2 SQIVND (reference sequence). This CDR3 region has 14 residues. Trimming took off 6 bases at V and 14 bases at J, with 22 bases between the two ends. The CDR3 region is CASSPKQLPGSLFF. The DNA of the CDR3 is TGTGCCAGTAGCCCGAAACAATTACCGGGGAGTCTGTTTTTT.

This chain connects TRBV19 to TRBJ2-7; D might be TRBD2 (7 bases). The CDR3 runs to 15 residues. Germline values: CDR1 LNHDA, CDR2 SQIVND (reference sequence). V dropped 2 bases and J dropped 2 bases, with 13 bases sitting between them. The CDR3 DNA follows: TGTGCCAGTAGTATAAGGTTCGGGGGGCCCTACGAGCAGTACTTC. It translates to CASSIRFGGPYEQYF.

This rearrangement joins TRBV6-6 to TRBJ1-3, with TRBD1 identical over 9 bases. V dropped 4 bases and J dropped 2; count of bases not matched to a gene: 3. The CDR3 covers 15 residues. Germline V gene lookup returns CDR1 MNHNY and CDR2 SVGAGI (reference sequence). The chain's CDR3 is CASSFGQGTGNTIYF. In nucleotides, the CDR3 is TGTGCCAGCAGTTTCGGACAGGGGACTGGAAACACCATATATTTT.

V and J are TRBV6-6 and TRBJ2-1; 8 bases map to TRBD2. Per germline, CDR1 MNHNY and CDR2 SVGAGI (reference sequence). This CDR3 is 11 amino acids long. The J segment lost 9 bases and the V segment lost 8 bases, leaving 3 bases of the junction unmatched. CDR3 sequence reads: CASGSGSEQFF. The CDR3 DNA reads as TGTGCCAGCGGCAGCGGGAGTGAGCAGTTCTTC.

This clone came up once. The chain employs TRBV19 and TRBJ2-2, with D hard to call. Deletions cut 6 bases from V and 7 bases from J, with 21 bases between. Germline loops: CDR1 LNHDA, CDR2 SQIVND (reference sequence). This CDR3 spans 16 amino acids. The CDR3: CASSLGIGIVHGELFF. For the CDR3, the DNA is TGTGCCAGTAGCCTCGGAATAGGGATCGTACACGGGGAGCTGTTTTTT.

This chain connects TRBV7-2 to TRBJ2-7, with 10 bases aligning to TRBD2. Germline values: CDR1 SGHTA, CDR2 FQGNSA. After removal of 6 bases from V and 5 bases from J, the junction contained 10 bases not matched to a gene. The CDR3 consists of 15 residues. CDR3 coding DNA: TGTGCCAGCAGTTTACTAGCGGGGACCCCTAACGAGCAGTACTTC. Translated, it gives CASSLLAGTPNEQYF.